This entry lists 7 T cell receptor beta chains sequenced from one sample in a study of T cell changes during pregnancy in multiple sclerosis. This table comes from immunoSEQ multiplex PCR, and its TCRdb copy is limited to in-frame clones, with some not included. Among about 33,000 clones listed, over 80% were seen once. The input for sequencing was CD4+ T cells from peripheral blood mononuclear cells, taken in the third trimester of pregnancy. Receptor source: a female donor in good health, enrolled as a control in a pregnancy study.

This clone was detected once. V and J are TRBV18 and TRBJ2-5; 10 bases line up with TRBD2. The J segment lost 4 bases and the V segment lost 1 base, leaving 9 bases of the junction unmatched. The germline gives CDR1 KGHSH, CDR2 LQKENI. The CDR3 consists of 17 residues. The CDR3 loop is CASSPRPSGSSGETQYF. The CDR3 DNA follows: TGTGCCAGCTCACCACGTCCTAGCGGGAGTAGCGGAGAGACCCAGTACTTC.

The V gene is TRBV5-1, the J gene TRBJ1-5; D gene unclear. Germline V CDR1 and CDR2: SGHRS, YFSETQ. V was pared by 0 bases and J by 7 bases, with 8 bases between. The CDR3 consists of 13 residues. CDR3 sequence (DNA): TGCGCCAGCAGCTTGGGAGGTTGGCAGCCCCAGCATTTT. It encodes CASSLGGWQPQHF.

A few counts support this clone. This chain links TRBV5-6 with TRBJ1-4, with no clear D. The germline V gene encodes CDR1 SGHDT and CDR2 YYEEEE. The CDR3 spans 17 residues. V was trimmed by 0 bases and J by 5 bases, leaving 17 bases between them. The CDR3 DNA reads as TGTGCCAGCAGCTTGGCCCTCCTTCGGGGTCGAAATGAAAAACTGTTTTTT. Its translation is CASSLALLRGRNEKLFF. Complete variable domain (other parts from reference TRBV5-6 and TRBJ1-4): DAGVTQSPTHLIKTRGQQVTLRCSPKSGHDTVSWYQQALGQGPQFIFQYYEEEERQRGNFPDRFSGHQFPNYSSELNVNALLLGDSALYLCASSLALLRGRNEKLFFGSGTQLSVL.

The chain employs TRBV6-5 and TRBJ1-2; tentative D call: TRBD1 (5 bases). V shed 0 bases and J shed 8 bases, with 10 bases lying between them. The CDR3 consists of 13 residues. CDR1 is MNHEY, CDR2 SVGAGI, per germline. CDR3 protein: CASSYSEGKGYTF. CDR3 in DNA: TGTGCCAGCAGTTACTCGGAGGGGAAAGGCTACACCTTC.

This clone ranks as medium-sized. J is TRBJ1-5 and V is TRBV19, with D perhaps matching TRBD1 (5 bases). V was shortened by 5 bases and J by 4 bases, with 15 bases between the two germline ends. The germline gives CDR1 LNHDA, CDR2 SQIVND (reference sequence). The CDR3 runs to 15 residues. Here the CDR3 DNA reads TGTGCCAGTAGTTCAAGCGGGGGGAAGAATCAGCCCCAGCATTTT. Translating gives CASSSSGGKNQPQHF.

The rearrangement links TRBV7-7 to TRBJ2-5; D is possibly TRBD1 (6 bases). Trimming removed 1 base at V and 4 bases at J, with 7 bases between. Per the germline V gene, CDR1 is SSHAT and CDR2 is FNYEAQ (reference sequence). The CDR3 length is 13 residues. The CDR3 DNA reads as TGTGCCAGCAGCTTAGGGACAGTAGAGACCCAGTACTTC. Translation gives CASSLGTVETQYF.

This chain uses TRBV4-2 with TRBJ2-3, with 7 bases identical to TRBD1. The CDR3 length is 18 residues. Germline trimming cut 4 bases from V and 4 bases from J; bases unmatched to any gene: 17. Germline CDR1 and CDR2: LGHNA and YNFKEQ. The chain's CDR3 is CASSRTSRAGGFADTQYF. DNA of the CDR3: TGTGCCAGCAGCCGAACAAGCCGGGCAGGGGGTTTCGCAGATACGCAGTATTTT.